This T cell receptor beta chain emerged from a study of OX40 agonist ivuxolimab in advanced cancers. General study results and limits: At doses 0.1 to 3.0 mg/kg, CD4+ and CD8+ clones expanded.

Points on this clone: Its target is unknown.

The assay was immunoSEQ multiplex PCR, and TCRdb's table has in-frame clones only and misses some. Of around 70,000 clones listed, around 82% are singletons. The germline CDR1 and CDR2 sequences are LNHDA and SQIVND (reference sequence). V dropped 3 bases and J dropped 5; count of bases not matched to a gene: 4. This CDR3 comprises 14 residues. The rearrangement links TRBV19 to TRBJ2-1; TRBD1 matches at 7 bases. This clonotype was sampled from an adult with an advanced solid tumor such as melanoma, head and neck, liver or kidney cancer. The specimen was CD4+ or CD8+ T cells sorted from blood, collected in a trial of the OX40 agonist ivuxolimab. CDR3 bases: TGTGCCAGTAGTATCCAAGGACAGGACAATGAGCAGTTCTTC. It encodes CASSIQGQDNEQFF.